Listed below are T cell receptor beta chains from one sample, sequenced in a study of blood T cell repertoires in COVID-19. Using immunoSEQ multiplex PCR, the repertoire was profiled, and TCRdb retains in-frame clones only, with some absent. In the table there are about 210,000 clones, just under 90% of which are singletons. Material: peripheral blood. These receptors all come from a man in his sixties who had recovered from COVID-19. Both conserved end residues are part of each CDR3. D genes are given only for firm matches. Size values are once, few and many counts, or a class for expanded clones, and some rows have none.

J | size | V | D | DNA | CDR3
TRBJ2-5 | - | TRBV7-8 | - | TGTGCCAGCAGCTTAGCTCTATCAGAGACCCAGTACTTC | CASSLALSETQYF
TRBJ1-1 | - | TRBV10-3 | - | TGTGCCATCAGAGGAGGGCCGAACACTGAAGCTTTCTTT | CAIRGGPNTEAFF
TRBJ1-1 | - | TRBV4-3 | - | TGCGCCAGCAGCCAAGAAGGTCGCGGGGGAAAAGCTTTCTTT | CASSQEGRGGKAFF
TRBJ1-4 | - | TRBV7-2 | - | TGTGCCAGCAGCCCAACGGGGAAGCGGGAAAAACTGTTTTTT | CASSPTGKREKLFF
TRBJ1-1 | - | TRBV5-1 | - | TGCGCCAGCAGCTTGGGAGTACGCACTGAAGCTTTCTTT | CASSLGVRTEAFF
TRBJ1-2 | once | TRBV29-1 | TRBD1 | TGCAGCGTTGGAACAGGGGGCGACTATGGCTACACCTTC | CSVGTGGDYGYTF
TRBJ1-1 | - | TRBV5-1 | - | TGCGCCAGCAGCTTTTTGACAGGACCATACACTGAAGCTTTCTTT | CASSFLTGPYTEAFF
TRBJ1-3 | - | TRBV6-5 | - | TGTGCCAGCAGTTACGGGGCCTCCCCCACTGGAAACACCATATATTTT | CASSYGASPTGNTIYF
TRBJ2-7 | - | TRBV30 | - | TGTGCCTGGAGTAAGACATTGTACGAGCAGTACTTC | CAWSKTLYEQYF
TRBJ2-3 | - | TRBV14 | TRBD2 | TGTGCCAGCAGCCAAGATCGACTAGCGGGACCAAATACGCAGTATTTT | CASSQDRLAGPNTQYF
TRBJ2-7 | few | TRBV30 | - | TGTGCCTGGAGTATGTCCCCCCAATCCTACGAGCAGTACTTC | CAWSMSPQSYEQYF
TRBJ2-3 | - | TRBV7-2 | - | TGTGCCAGCAGCTTAGAGCTTACCACAGATACGCAGTATTTT | CASSLELTTDTQYF
TRBJ2-6 | few | TRBV6-6 | - | TGTGCCAGCAGGCCTACAGATTCCGGGGCCAACGTCCTGACTTTC | CASRPTDSGANVLTF
TRBJ2-3 | - | TRBV19 | - | TGTGCCAGTAGTGGGGGCGTACATACGCAGTATTTT | CASSGGVHTQYF
TRBJ1-2 | - | TRBV14 | - | TGTGCCAGCAGCCGCCAGGGTGGATATGGCTACACCTTC | CASSRQGGYGYTF
TRBJ2-7 | few | TRBV29-1 | TRBD1 | TGCAGCGTGGAAGACAGGGGGCAAGTCTACGAGCAGTACTTC | CSVEDRGQVYEQYF
TRBJ2-3 | - | TRBV19 | TRBD2 | TGTGCCAGTAGTACCCGCAGGAGCGGGAGGGCCGGAGATACGCAGTATTTT | CASSTRRSGRAGDTQYF
TRBJ2-7 | - | TRBV19 | - | TGTGCCAGTAGTATAGATCGCAGCGAGCAGTACTTC | CASSIDRSEQYF
TRBJ1-2 | - | TRBV5-8 | - | TGTGCCAGCAGCTTGTGGCAGGAAACTAACTATGGCTACACCTTC | CASSLWQETNYGYTF
TRBJ2-1 | - | TRBV18 | TRBD1 | TGTGCCAGCTCACCCTTGACAGGGGCTTTGGTGAGTGAGCAGTTCTTC | CASSPLTGALVSEQFF
TRBJ2-1 | - | TRBV30 | TRBD2 | TGTGCCTGGAGTGGGACTAGCGTTCCCGGGTCCCGATACAATGAGCAGTTCTTC | CAWSGTSVPGSRYNEQFF
TRBJ2-2 | - | TRBV3-1/TRBV3-2 | - | TGTGCCAGCAGCCAAGTCAGGGTGACCGGGGAGCTGTTTTTT | CASSQVRVTGELFF
TRBJ2-3 | - | TRBV9 | - | TGTGCCAGCAGCGCCCTACCCTTCGGAGCCACAGATACGCAGTATTTT | CASSALPFGATDTQYF
TRBJ2-7 | - | TRBV5-1 | TRBD1 | TGCGCCAGCAGCTTAACCGGGACAGACTACGAGCAGTACTTC | CASSLTGTDYEQYF
TRBJ2-1 | - | TRBV5-1 | TRBD2 | TGCGCCAGCAAGTCTAGGACTAGCGGGAGTGAGCAGTTCTTC | CASKSRTSGSEQFF
TRBJ1-4 | - | TRBV6-4 | - | TGTGCCAGCAGTTCCGAGGGCCCTCTTTATGAAAAACTGTTTTTT | CASSSEGPLYEKLFF
TRBJ1-3 | few | TRBV13 | - | TGTGCCAGCAGCTTAGGCCGCGGGACGGCTCTCTCTGGAAACACCATATATTTT | CASSLGRGTALSGNTIYF
TRBJ2-3 | - | TRBV4-3 | - | TGCGCCAGCAGCCAAGCGGGTGGAGATACGCAGTATTTT | CASSQAGGDTQYF
TRBJ2-7 | - | TRBV14 | TRBD2 | TGTGCCAGCAGCCGGCTAGCGGGGGCCAGCTCCTACGAGCAGTACTTC | CASSRLAGASSYEQYF
TRBJ1-1 | - | TRBV6-4 | TRBD1 | TGTGCCAGCAGTGACCGCCCAGGGACAGGGGGGTCTGGCACTGAAGCTTTCTTT | CASSDRPGTGGSGTEAFF
TRBJ1-1 | few | TRBV16 | - | TGTGCCAGCAGCCCATCCGAAGGGGCTATGAACACTGAAGCTTTCTTT | CASSPSEGAMNTEAFF
TRBJ1-1 | few | TRBV6-6 | TRBD1 | TGTGCCAGCAGTTACTCTGGACAGGCTCGAGCTTTCTTT | CASSYSGQARAFF
TRBJ2-2 | - | TRBV29-1 | TRBD2 | TGCAGCGTTCGGGAGGCGGCCGGGGAGCTGTTTTTT | CSVREAAGELFF
TRBJ1-4 | - | TRBV7-2 | - | TGTGCCAGCAGCTTGCCCAGGGCTGAAAAACTGTTTTTT | CASSLPRAEKLFF
TRBJ1-5 | - | TRBV7-8 | - | TGTGCCAGCAGCACTCAGTGGGGCCCAGAGAATCAGCCCCAGCATTTT | CASSTQWGPENQPQHF
TRBJ1-6 | once | TRBV27 | TRBD1 | TGTGCCAGCAGTTCCCGGGACAGGCAATACTCACCCCTCCACTTT | CASSSRDRQYSPLHF
TRBJ1-5 | - | TRBV27 | TRBD1 | TGTGCCAGCAGTTTACCAGGACAGGTCTTCTATAGCAATCAGCCCCAGCATTTT | CASSLPGQVFYSNQPQHF
TRBJ1-2 | - | TRBV6-2/TRBV6-3 | - | TGTGCCAGCAGTACGGACATAACCTATGGCTACACCTTC | CASSTDITYGYTF
TRBJ2-1 | - | TRBV6-6 | TRBD2 | TGTGCCAGCAGTTTTAGCGGGAGGACCTCCTACAATGAGCAGTTCTTC | CASSFSGRTSYNEQFF
TRBJ2-7 | - | TRBV7-2 | - | TGTGCCAGCAGCTTAGCCCAGATCGCCCACGAGCAGTACTTC | CASSLAQIAHEQYF
TRBJ2-1 | - | TRBV4-2 | TRBD2 | TGTGCCAGCAGCCCACGACTCCAGACTAGCGGGGGGGCGGATGAGCAGTTCTTC | CASSPRLQTSGGADEQFF
TRBJ2-1 | - | TRBV7-3 | - | TGTGCCAGCAGCTTAGCGGGAAACCACAATGAGCAGTTCTTC | CASSLAGNHNEQFF
TRBJ2-7 | - | TRBV28 | TRBD1 | TGTGCCAGCAATCCGGGACAGAGTTACGAGCAGTACTTC | CASNPGQSYEQYF
TRBJ1-4 | - | TRBV7-2 | - | TGTGCCAGCAGCTTAGTCCCAGGGCCTAATGAAAAACTGTTTTTT | CASSLVPGPNEKLFF
TRBJ1-1 | - | TRBV6-5 | TRBD1 | TGTGCCAGCAGGCCGACAGGGACCACTGAAGCTTTCTTT | CASRPTGTTEAFF
TRBJ1-5 | - | TRBV7-8 | TRBD1 | TGTGCCAGCAGTGGACAGGGGAGAGCGGGGAATCAGCCCCAGCATTTT | CASSGQGRAGNQPQHF
TRBJ1-2 | once | TRBV13 | - | TGTGCCAGCAGCACCCGGACAGCCAACTATGGCTACACCTTC | CASSTRTANYGYTF
TRBJ2-3 | - | TRBV18 | - | TGTGCCAGCTCCGGTACTAGCACAGATACGCAGTATTTT | CASSGTSTDTQYF
TRBJ2-5 | - | TRBV18 | - | TGTGCCAGCTCCCAGGGGCTTGGAGTAGAGACCCAGTACTTC | CASSQGLGVETQYF
TRBJ1-4 | - | TRBV10-3 | TRBD1 | TGTGCCATCAGTGGGACGACAGGGAACCTGTTTTTT | CAISGTTGNLFF
TRBJ2-3 | few | TRBV6-2/TRBV6-3 | TRBD2 | TGTGCCAGCAGTTACTTAGCGGGGGTAGCAGATACGCAGTATTTT | CASSYLAGVADTQYF
TRBJ1-1 | - | TRBV11-2 | - | TGTGCCAGCAGCTTAGCCGTGGCAGTGAACACTGAAGCTTTCTTT | CASSLAVAVNTEAFF
TRBJ2-7 | - | TRBV14 | - | TGTGCCAGCAGCCAATCTTTAGTGAACTACGAGCAGTACTTC | CASSQSLVNYEQYF
TRBJ2-1 | - | TRBV30 | TRBD2 | TGTGCCCGGGACCGGGGGAGCGGGGGCTACAATGAGCAGTTCTTC | CARDRGSGGYNEQFF
TRBJ1-6 | - | TRBV5-1 | - | TGCGCCAGCAGCGCCGACGGGTCATCCTATAATTCACCCCTCCACTTT | CASSADGSSYNSPLHF